This T cell receptor (beta chain) appears in the sequencing data of a study of T cells in Graves' hyperthyroidism and ophthalmopathy (dated by TCRdb to between 2018 and 2020). Describing the broader study: TCR V-J signatures able to tell the groups apart were searched for in a discovery cohort of 90 to 100 patients, of whom under 45 had Graves' ophthalmopathy and roughly 58 had stable Graves' hyperthyroidism. Prospective prediction of ophthalmopathy was tested in an independent validation cohort of 18 to 20 hyperthyroidism patients and around 16 patients who later progressed to ophthalmopathy. The 95 to 100 discovery patients were randomly divided into training and test sets at a 7:3 ratio. In roughly six Graves' hyperthyroidism patients, the study also compared T-cell repertoires from thyroid tissue with T-cell repertoires from blood. Following sampling, methimazole starting at 30 mg daily was given to hyperthyroidism patients, and high-dose intravenous methylprednisolone was given to ophthalmopathy patients. The paper reports TCR Vbeta CDR3 sequencing of over 130 peripheral blood samples: around 41 ophthalmopathy, roughly 74 hyperthyroidism and approximately 17 progressor patients. General conclusions and limits of the study: No statistical method was used to fix the sample size in advance, and group allocation was not hidden from the investigators. Most expanded thyroid clonotypes (frequency above 0.001) were also detected in blood, suggesting blood repertoires may reflect thyroid immune responses. Ophthalmopathy was separated from stable hyperthyroidism by a 13 V-J signature model, with approximately 86% sensitivity and 81% to 82% specificity obtained in cross-validation and 80%/75% obtained in testing. In validation, the model predicted progression to ophthalmopathy with just under 71% sensitivity and over 72% specificity, a median of roughly seven months before onset.

CDR1 and CDR2 (SEHNR, FQNEAQ) derive from the germline V gene (reference sequence). V is shortened by 6 bases, J by 8 bases, and the region joining them spans 22 bases. From the cysteine through the phenylalanine, the CDR3 covers 15 amino acids. Kept here is only the CDR3 DNA, which spans 45 bases and is read in frame from base 1. Graves' hyperthyroidism was defined as stable when no progression to ophthalmopathy occurred over 18 months of follow-up. Hyperthyroidism patients were aged 18 to 65 years and newly diagnosed, with disease duration of less than 2 months. Exclusion was applied to patients with uncontrolled infections, other autoimmune diseases, pregnancy or lactation. Diagnoses were established on the basis of clinical symptoms, serum thyroxine and TRAb, thyroid ultrasound, and orbital computed tomography. Total RNA was extracted using Trizol reagent, and RNA quality was assessed on an Agilent 2100 Bioanalyzer.

Amplification of TCR beta CDR3 regions was carried out from RNA transcripts. The first round of RT-PCR for the TCR CDR3 was performed with the HTBI primer set and the Qiagen OneStep RT-PCR kit. Libraries were constructed in a second round of multiplex PCR, after which size selection and purification were carried out. Libraries were sequenced paired-end with 100 bp reads on an Illumina HiSeq2000. For the original study's pipeline: Raw data were processed with SOAPnuke, discarding reads with adapters, uncalled bases, mean Phred below 15, or no exact constant-primer or identifier match. High-quality paired reads were merged using COPE v1.2.5, and each unique nucleotide sequence was defined as a clonotype. MiTCR v1.1 was used to align clonotypes to the IMGT TRBV, TRBD and TRBJ reference segments. The analysis included only V-J combinations with a frequency above 0.0001, which together covered 98% to 99.2% of the repertoires. A TCS score was defined as the ratio between F50 (clonal expansion) and ExV (chaos), using BLOSUM62-based TCRdist between CDR3 peptides within each V-J. Welch's t-statistics and random forest reduced 450 to 600 V-J features to 13, which were used in a naive Bayes classifier (R e1071). The Morisita-Horn index was used to measure how similar the thyroid and blood repertoires were. TCRdb applied fastp at Q25 and MiXCR to the public reads, then kept only in-frame beta chains. Rows with a matching CDR3 protein are joined into one entry that keeps the most common DNA and genes. The authors' filters were not applied to this entry. This sample comprises about 580,000 distinct CDR3 sequences, under 60% of them detected only once. The leading ten clones occupy approximately 7.5% of the sample.

On this clonotype itself: The target of this receptor is not known. No per-base quality is available; no much larger clone lies one base away.

The TCR comes from a woman between 18 and 29 years old with Graves' hyperthyroidism. Recombination joined TRBV7-9 with TRBJ1-2; a weak D assignment points to TRBD1 (6 bases agree). The sample was peripheral blood or thyroid tissue (not recorded which). The base sequence is TGTGCCAGCAGTCCTCCTTGGGGGGCAGGGAAAGGCTACACCTTC. This encodes CASSPPWGAGKGYTF.